This T cell receptor (beta chain) came from a study of molecular identifiers for immune sequencing clone quantification. Study-wide background: Across replicate runs, RNA obtained from about 20,000 or 100,000 naive CD8 cells was divided into five, with four undergoing sequencing. The study's findings and limits: Clones above 20 RNA copies contained over 99% of effector molecules but under 1% of naive ones.

Methods described previously were used for bulk TCR libraries, and listed TCR primers were applied. TCRdb independently ran MiXCR on the PCR reads; one entry per CDR3 protein. Of approximately 550,000 distinct CDR3 sequences listed, roughly 23% are singletons. This clonotype was counted at least ten times. Its matching antigen is unknown. A junction boundary mismatches the germline segment, possibly from a read error. Naive CD8 T cells were picked out by sorting for CD8+CD4-CCR7+CD45RA+. This sequence originates from a human donor in good health. Some libraries in this study had Jurkat cell RNA spiked in. The source material was naive CD8+ T cells from blood, with Jurkat cell RNA spiked in. Subset described: FACS-sorted CD8+CD4-CCR7+CD45RA+ naive T cells.

Here the CDR3 DNA reads TGTGCCAGTAGCTTATTCGAAAGTAGAAGCTGGGAGCTGTTTTTT. Translating gives CASSLFESRSWELFF. The genes are TRBV7-9 and TRBJ2-2; D is unresolved. Germline loops: CDR1 SEHNR, CDR2 FQNEAQ (reference sequence). The length of the CDR3 is 15 residues.